The clone carrying this TCR beta chain turned up a few times. Its cognate antigen is unknown. The CDR3 loop spans 15 amino acids. The germline V gene has CDR1 LNHDA and CDR2 SQIVND (reference sequence). V lost 3 bases and J lost 3, with 14 bases in between. MiXCR, run by TCRdb on the reads, gives a single entry per CDR3 protein. The sample holds about 340,000 distinct CDR3 sequences, 25% to 35% seen once. The data were taken from a study of T cell repertoires in cytomegalovirus infection. Study context: HLA-B-restricted CMV epitopes that are well studied, plus recently identified HLA-C-restricted ones, were used by the study.

The source was cultured PBMCs, collected from culture after CMV antigen stimulation. The chain couples TRBV19 to TRBJ1-1; maybe TRBD1 (5 bases). This TCR was recovered from a human donor in good health (CMV status not recorded). Some clones in this sample may be carry-over from other donors' samples. CDR3: CASSIYFLGDTEAFF. In DNA form, the CDR3 reads TGTGCCAGTAGTATCTATTTCCTGGGGGACACTGAAGCTTTCTTT.